The rows below give T cell receptor beta chains drawn from one sample of a study of TIL therapy for anti-PD-1-resistant metastatic lung cancer. Sequencing used immunoSEQ multiplex PCR; TCRdb keeps in-frame clones, though not all of them. The repertoire has approximately 20,000 clones, 60% to 80% of them found once; the top ten carry approximately 7.4%. Sequenced material: blood, taken at baseline. The receptors come from a person aged 25-79 years with non-small cell lung cancer. Both conserved end residues are part of each CDR3. The D gene is left open where the match is weak. The size entry is marked missing in some rows and otherwise reads once, few, many or a size class.

abundance	v_gene	j_gene	d_gene	CDR3nt	CDR3aa
-	TRBV5-1	TRBJ2-3	-	TGCGCCAGCAGCGCCGGTTGGGCGTACAGCACAGATACGCAGTATTTT	CASSAGWAYSTDTQYF
-	TRBV15	TRBJ2-7	-	TGTGCCACCCAATCCTACGAGCAGTACTTC	CATQSYEQYF
-	TRBV5-4	TRBJ1-1	TRBD1	TGTGCCAGCAGCAACGACAGGGGTACTGAAGCTTTCTTT	CASSNDRGTEAFF
-	TRBV29-1	TRBJ1-2	-	TGCAGCGTCACCGGGTCGACGGGTGGCTACACCTTC	CSVTGSTGGYTF
once	TRBV7-9	TRBJ2-2	TRBD1	TGTGCCAGCAGCTTCGGGACAGGGGGCATCGGGGAGCTGTTTTTT	CASSFGTGGIGELFF
-	TRBV6-6	TRBJ2-7	TRBD2	TGTGCCAGCATCGGGACTAGCGGGAACTACGAGCAGTACTTC	CASIGTSGNYEQYF
few	TRBV5-4	TRBJ2-3	-	TGTGCCAGCAGCTATGATGAGGATACGCAGTATTTT	CASSYDEDTQYF
few	TRBV5-1	TRBJ2-1	-	TGCGCCAGCGGCCCAGGACATCGGGACAATAAGGTGAATGAGCAGTTCTTC	CASGPGHRDNKVNEQFF
-	TRBV18	TRBJ2-7	-	TGTGCCAGCTCTAACTTCCCCCCCTACGAGCAGTACTTC	CASSNFPPYEQYF
-	TRBV6-4	TRBJ2-1	-	TGTGCCAGCAGTGACTTGGCGGGTTCCTACAATGAGCAGTTCTTC	CASSDLAGSYNEQFF
-	TRBV7-2	TRBJ2-3	TRBD2	TGTGCCAGCAGCTTAACGCTAGCGGGAGATGAAGATACGCAGTATTTT	CASSLTLAGDEDTQYF
-	TRBV15	TRBJ1-5	-	TGTGCCACCAGCTCTGGACTTTTTCCCCAGCATTTT	CATSSGLFPQHF
-	TRBV19	TRBJ1-5	-	TGTGCCAGTATGGGGGGTAGCAATCAGCCCCAGCATTTT	CASMGGSNQPQHF
-	TRBV24-1	TRBJ2-7	-	TGTGCCACCAGTGAACCAACAGGTTACGAGCAGTACTTC	CATSEPTGYEQYF
-	TRBV11-3	TRBJ2-3	-	TGTGCCAGCAGCCTGGGCTCGGACGGAAACACAGATACGCAGTATTTT	CASSLGSDGNTDTQYF
-	TRBV7-9	TRBJ1-1	TRBD1	TGTGCCAGCAGCCCCATGACAGGGAGTACTGAAGCTTTCTTT	CASSPMTGSTEAFF
-	TRBV6-1	TRBJ2-1	-	TGTGCCAGCAGTGATGAGACCGGGAGAGGGGACAATGAGCAGTTCTTC	CASSDETGRGDNEQFF
-	TRBV10-2	TRBJ2-2	-	TGCGCCAGCACCCTAACCCCGACAGCCACCGGGGAGCTGTTTTTT	CASTLTPTATGELFF
-	TRBV2	TRBJ2-7	-	TGTGCCAGCAGTCCATTATCCTACGAGCAGTACTTC	CASSPLSYEQYF
-	TRBV6-5	TRBJ2-7	TRBD2	TGTGCCAGCAGCCAAACCGGGACTAGCCCCTACGAGCAGTACTTC	CASSQTGTSPYEQYF
few	TRBV6-4	TRBJ2-3	-	TGTGCCAGCAGTGCGAAAGGGGCCACAGATACGCAGTATTTT	CASSAKGATDTQYF
few	TRBV27	TRBJ1-6	-	TGTGCCAGCAGTCCGAACCTCCTCAATTCACCCCTCCACTTT	CASSPNLLNSPLHF
-	TRBV11-2	TRBJ2-7	TRBD2	TGTGCCAGCAGCACAGCCGGGACTAGCGCTTCCTACGAGCAGTACTTC	CASSTAGTSASYEQYF
few	TRBV27	TRBJ1-1	-	TGTGCCAGCAGTTTTCTGGCCGGGAGGGGGAAAACTGAAGCTTTCTTT	CASSFLAGRGKTEAFF
-	TRBV7-2	TRBJ2-5	TRBD1	TGTGCCAGCAGCTTAAGCGGAGTCATGACAGGGCAAGAGACCCAGTACTTC	CASSLSGVMTGQETQYF
-	TRBV4-1	TRBJ2-3	-	TGCGCCAGCAGCCATCCCGGAGGGGGGTTTGGAGATACGCAGTATTTT	CASSHPGGGFGDTQYF
-	TRBV28	TRBJ1-1	TRBD1	TGTGCCAGCAGTTTCAGGGGGCCCCACACTGAAGCTTTCTTT	CASSFRGPHTEAFF
-	TRBV12-5	TRBJ2-6	TRBD1	TGTGCTAGTGGTTTCTTAGACAGGGTACTTCTCTCTGGGGCCAACGTCCTGACTTTC	CASGFLDRVLLSGANVLTF
-	TRBV30	TRBJ1-5	-	TGTGCCTGGGCGGGGGGCGAAGATCAGCCCCAGCATTTT	CAWAGGEDQPQHF
-	TRBV7-2	TRBJ2-7	-	TGTGCCAGCACCGGGGGCAACTCCTACGAGCAGTACTTC	CASTGGNSYEQYF
-	TRBV5-1	TRBJ2-7	-	TGCGCCAGCGGGACTCAGTCCTACGAGCAGTACTTC	CASGTQSYEQYF
-	TRBV11-2	TRBJ1-3	-	TGTGCCAGCAGCCTAAATCCCACAGCTGGAAACACCATATATTTT	CASSLNPTAGNTIYF
-	TRBV4-2	TRBJ2-4	-	TGTGCCAGCAGCCCCCAGGGTACGGCCAAAAACATTCAGTACTTC	CASSPQGTAKNIQYF
-	TRBV19	TRBJ2-1	TRBD2	TGTGCCAGTAGGCCTTCTAGCGGGAGCTACAATGAGCAGTTCTTC	CASRPSSGSYNEQFF
-	TRBV19	TRBJ2-4	-	TGTGCCAGTAGTACGGATTCCAGGGGAGGTTGGTCCAAAAACATTCAGTACTTC	CASSTDSRGGWSKNIQYF
-	TRBV7-2	TRBJ1-1	-	TGTGCCAGCAGCTACAGCTCCGTGGGGGGCACTGAAGCTTTCTTT	CASSYSSVGGTEAFF
-	TRBV2	TRBJ1-2	-	TGTGCCAGCAGTGAAGCGTCAGGCCCCTATGGCTACACCTTC	CASSEASGPYGYTF
-	TRBV10-3	TRBJ1-5	-	TGTGCCATCAGCGAGTTGGAAGCTTTTCAGCCCCAGCATTTT	CAISELEAFQPQHF
-	TRBV19	TRBJ2-1	TRBD2	TGTGCCAGTAGGAACCGACTAGCGTTGCAGGATGAGCAGTTCTTC	CASRNRLALQDEQFF
-	TRBV7-2	TRBJ2-7	-	TGTGCCAGCAGCCCCTACTCTACGGACTACGAGCAGTACTTC	CASSPYSTDYEQYF
-	TRBV5-3	TRBJ2-7	TRBD2	TGTGCCAGCCAGAGGAAACTGGCGGGGGTCTTC	CASQRKLAGVF
-	TRBV7-2	TRBJ1-2	-	TGTGCCAGCAGCTTTACAGGGAGTCTCTATGGCTACACCTTC	CASSFTGSLYGYTF
few	TRBV4-3	TRBJ1-3	TRBD1	TGCGCCAGCAGCCAAGATTGGGACAGCTCTGGAAACACCATATATTTT	CASSQDWDSSGNTIYF
-	TRBV3-1/TRBV3-2	TRBJ2-5	-	TGTGCCAGCAGCCAAGGGGATAGGGCCCCTTGGACCCAGTACTTC	CASSQGDRAPWTQYF
-	TRBV11-2	TRBJ2-7	-	TGTGCCAGCAGCCAAGTGGGGCAGGGATCTACCTACGAGCAGTACTTC	CASSQVGQGSTYEQYF
-	TRBV10-3	TRBJ1-4	-	TGTGCCATCAGTGAGTCACAGGGAACTAATGAAAAACTGTTTTTT	CAISESQGTNEKLFF
-	TRBV30	TRBJ2-7	-	TGTGCCTGGAGTGACATGGGCGGTAGGGCCTTTTCCTACGAGCAGTACTTC	CAWSDMGGRAFSYEQYF
few	TRBV3-1/TRBV3-2	TRBJ2-3	-	TGTGCCAGCAGCGCGCCTAGCTACTGGGGGGCAGATACGCAGTATTTT	CASSAPSYWGADTQYF
-	TRBV9	TRBJ1-1	TRBD1	TGTGCCAGCAGCGTAGCCAGGGGGTCGTCAGCTTTCTTT	CASSVARGSSAFF
-	TRBV20-1	TRBJ1-6	TRBD1	TGCAGTGCTAGTTTGGGGACAGGGATGGGTTCACCCCTCCACTTT	CSASLGTGMGSPLHF
-	TRBV24-1	TRBJ2-5	-	TGTGCCACCAGTGACTCACTAGGGAGGACCCAGTACTTC	CATSDSLGRTQYF
-	TRBV6-6	TRBJ1-2	-	TGTGCCAGCAGTTACGGTCCGAACTCTAACTATGGCTACACCTTC	CASSYGPNSNYGYTF
-	TRBV5-1	TRBJ1-1	-	TGCGCCAGCAGCTCCTTATCCTCGGGGAACACTGAAGCTTTCTTT	CASSSLSSGNTEAFF
-	TRBV7-9	TRBJ2-1	TRBD2	TGTGCCAGCAGCCCGCCGGGACTAGCGGGGGGTTCCAATGAGCAGTTCTTC	CASSPPGLAGGSNEQFF
-	TRBV18	TRBJ2-5	-	TGTGCCAGCTCACAGGGGATCGCGGAGACCCAGTACTTC	CASSQGIAETQYF
-	TRBV7-2	TRBJ2-3	-	TGTGCCAGCAGCTTGGGGTACGGCACAGATACGCAGTATTTT	CASSLGYGTDTQYF